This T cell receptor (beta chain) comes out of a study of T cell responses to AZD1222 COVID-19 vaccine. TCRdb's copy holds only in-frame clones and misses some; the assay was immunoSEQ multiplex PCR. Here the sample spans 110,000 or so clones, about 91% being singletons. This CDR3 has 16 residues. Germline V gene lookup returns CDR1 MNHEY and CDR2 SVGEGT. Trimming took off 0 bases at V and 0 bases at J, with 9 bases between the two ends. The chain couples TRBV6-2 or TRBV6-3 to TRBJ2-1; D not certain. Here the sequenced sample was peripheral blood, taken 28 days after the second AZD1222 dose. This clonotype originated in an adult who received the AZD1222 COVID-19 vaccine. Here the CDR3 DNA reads TGTGCCAGCAGTTACTCACCCGAGAGCTCCTACAATGAGCAGTTCTTC. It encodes CASSYSPESSYNEQFF.